Below, one TCR beta chain is given with its context. The junction departs from the called germline gene at one end, perhaps through a read error. One entry per CDR3 protein, called by TCRdb with MiXCR from the 5' RACE reads. The table lists some 20,000 distinct CDR3 sequences, approximately 7.3% of them singletons. This sample stems from a study of neurological immune-mediated disorders. The sample consisted of CD8+ T cells from blood. This clonotype was obtained from a woman in her thirties with HTLV-1-associated myelopathy (HAM/TSP).

In nucleotides, the CDR3 is TGCAGTGCTAGAGGGACAGGGGGGGTCACTGAAGATTTCTTT. It codes for CSARGTGGVTEDFF. The chain links TRBV20-1 to TRBJ1-1; 10 positions match TRBD1. The CDR3 is 14 amino acids. Germline V CDR1 and CDR2: DFQATT, SNEGSKA (reference sequence).